This TCR beta chain is from a study of cytomegalovirus exposure and HLA in healthy donors. The study, taken as a whole, reports: The classifier was said to identify cytomegalovirus status with high specificity and sensitivity.

Primers included in the PCR were 60 Vbeta and 13 Jbeta primers. TCRdb's copy holds only in-frame clones and misses some; the assay was immunoSEQ multiplex PCR. The sample lists 150,000 to 200,000 clones, 75% to 90% occurring once. About this clone: The antigen is unknown.

V shed 0 bases and J shed 5 bases, with 16 bases lying between them. Germline V lookup: CDR1 KGHSH, CDR2 LQKENI. The CDR3 runs to 16 residues. The TCR originated in a young woman in good health and CMV-seronegative. Sequenced input: PBMCs. The chain recombines TRBV18 with TRBJ2-5; possibly TRBD2 for D (5 bases). The DNA of the CDR3 is TGTGCCAGCTCACCACCGATCGGCCTTCCGGGGGAGACCCAGTACTTC. Encoded protein: CASSPPIGLPGETQYF.